Each of the 28 T cell receptor beta chains below was sequenced from the same sample in a study of cytotoxic CD8 clonotypes in ibrutinib-treated CLL. The repertoire was sequenced with immunoSEQ multiplex PCR; TCRdb's copy has only in-frame clones and lacks some. The repertoire has 14,000 or so clones, roughly 50% of them found once; the top ten carry under 40%. Sequences were derived from PBMCs, sampled at an approximately 25-month disease-progression time point, from a patient treated with ibrutinib. The receptor source for this set is a human donor with chronic lymphocytic leukemia.

The genes are TRBV11-2 and TRBJ2-1; 12 bases line up with TRBD1. The junction had 7 bases not matched to a gene; V was cut back by 5 bases and J by 8 bases. Germline CDR1 reads SGHAT; CDR2 reads FQNNGV. The CDR3 consists of 15 residues. The CDR3, as DNA: TGTGCCAGCAGCCCCGGGACAGGGGGCACGTATGAGCAGTTCTTC. This translates into CASSPGTGGTYEQFF.

The chain recombines TRBV6-1 with TRBJ2-3; D gene uncertain. Germline CDR1 reads MNHNS; CDR2 reads SASEGT. This CDR3 has 14 residues. With 8 bases removed from V and 0 bases from J, the gap between germline ends came to 12 bases. The CDR3 DNA sequence: TGTGCCAGCGTTGAACCGATTAGCACAGATACGCAGTATTTT. Its translation: CASVEPISTDTQYF.

The rearrangement uses TRBV6-1 and TRBJ1-2, with 7 bases lining up with TRBD1. CDR1 is MNHNS and CDR2 is SASEGT in the germline V gene. The CDR3 has 16 residues. J was trimmed by 4 bases and V by 3 bases; bases with no gene match: 11. CDR3 nucleotide sequence: TGTGCCAGCAGTGATAACCACAGGGGTACCATCTATGGCTACACCTTC. Translated: CASSDNHRGTIYGYTF.

This chain uses TRBV11-2 with TRBJ2-5; D remains ambiguous. This CDR3 has 13 amino acids. Germline values: CDR1 SGHAT, CDR2 FQNNGV. V shed 3 bases and J shed 5 bases, with 10 bases lying between them. As DNA, the CDR3 is TGTGCCAGCAGCTTTTATGCTCCCGAGACCCAGTACTTC. Translated: CASSFYAPETQYF. Looking up the rest from reference TRBV11-2 and TRBJ2-5 gives the full variable domain: EAGVAQSPRYKIIEKRQSVAFWCNPISGHATLYWYQQILGQGPKLLIQFQNNGVVDDSQLPKDRFSAERLKGVDSTLKIQPAKLEDSAVYLCASSFYAPETQYFGPGTRLLVL.

The V and J genes are TRBV5-6 and TRBJ1-2, with a possible D match to TRBD1 (5 bases). Germline values: CDR1 SGHDT, CDR2 YYEEEE. The V gene lost 4 bases and the J gene lost 4 bases, with 17 bases spanning the gap. The CDR3 length is 15 residues. CDR3 DNA sequence: TGTGCCAGCAGCACAAGACAGACGTCAGCCTATGGCTACACCTTC. Translated, it gives CASSTRQTSAYGYTF.

In DNA form, the CDR3 reads TGCGCCAGCAGCCAAGCCGGTACAGGGGACGGGCAGCCCCAGCATTTT. This encodes CASSQAGTGDGQPQHF. The V gene is TRBV4-1, the J gene TRBJ1-5, with TRBD1 matching over 7 bases. The CDR3 is 16 amino acids. With V trimmed by 1 base and J by 7 bases, 10 bases remained unmatched. CDR1 MGHRA and CDR2 YSYEKL come from the germline V gene.

This clone was seen many times. The CDR3 region has the DNA TGTGCCAGCAGCTTAGATCCGGGGGGAGAGCAGTACTTC. Protein product: CASSLDPGGEQYF. The chain is built from TRBV11-2 and TRBJ2-7; 7 positions agree with TRBD2. This CDR3 spans 13 amino acids. The germline CDR1 and CDR2 sequences are SGHAT and FQNNGV. V shed 0 bases and J 7 bases; nucleotides not matched to a gene: 3.

V is TRBV4-1 and J is TRBJ2-7; D gene uncertain. V was clipped by 1 base and J by 12 bases, with 16 bases between them. The CDR3 length is 13 residues. Germline values: CDR1 MGHRA, CDR2 YSYEKL. The CDR3 sequence is CASSQVLGQVAYF. CDR3 coding DNA: TGCGCCAGCAGCCAAGTACTCGGGCAGGTGGCGTACTTC.

This clone was counted a single time. The rearrangement uses TRBV5-1 and TRBJ1-2; D ambiguous. Per germline, CDR1 SGHRS and CDR2 YFSETQ. The CDR3 runs to 14 residues. V was pared by 0 bases and J by 4 bases, with 10 bases between. As DNA, the CDR3 is TGCGCCAGCAGCTTGGGTGCAGATTCCTATGGCTACACCTTC. Residues: CASSLGADSYGYTF.

In its sample, this clone ranks as medium-sized. V gene TRBV7-9 combines with J gene TRBJ2-7; tentative D call: TRBD2 (5 bases). From germline, CDR1 is SEHNR and CDR2 FQNEAQ (reference sequence). Trimming pared 5 bases from V and 2 bases from J, leaving 13 bases between. The CDR3 sequence is 14 residues long. The CDR3 protein is CASSPPGLAYEQYF. The CDR3 nucleotides are TGTGCCAGCAGCCCGCCGGGGTTGGCCTACGAGCAGTACTTC.

This chain uses TRBV14 with TRBJ1-6; D is undetermined. With 6 bases removed from V and 14 bases from J, the gap between germline ends came to 11 bases. The CDR3 extends over 11 amino acids. Germline values: CDR1 SGHDN, CDR2 FVKESK. The CDR3 loop reads CASRNFTTLHF. In DNA form, the CDR3 reads TGTGCCAGCAGAAATTTTACGACCCTCCACTTT.

This chain connects TRBV7-9 to TRBJ1-6, with 8 positions matching TRBD1. Trimming took 5 bases from V and 12 from J; bases not matched to a gene: 9. The CDR3 runs 14 residues. The germline V gene encodes CDR1 SEHNR and CDR2 FQNEAQ (reference sequence). In DNA form, the CDR3 reads TGTGCCAGCAGCCCCGGGACAGGTCAAGAACCCCTCCACTTT. Amino acid sequence: CASSPGTGQEPLHF.

This sequence joins TRBV9 and TRBJ2-1, with no clear D. Trimming removed 0 bases at V and 8 bases at J, with 15 bases between. The CDR3 is 15 residues long. Germline CDR1 and CDR2: SGDLS and YYNGEE. The CDR3 DNA sequence: TGTGCCAGCAGCGTAGGGCGGCGTTGGGCCGATGAGCAGTTCTTC. This gives the protein CASSVGRRWADEQFF.

The V gene is TRBV5-1, the J gene TRBJ1-4; perhaps TRBD1 as D (6 bases). V was cut by 4 bases and J by 3 bases, with 13 bases left in between. Germline V gene lookup returns CDR1 SGHRS and CDR2 YFSETQ. The CDR3 length is 15 residues. CDR3 sequence: CASSQLTGANEKLFF. DNA for the CDR3: TGCGCCAGCAGCCAACTGACAGGAGCTAATGAAAAACTGTTTTTT. The variable domain in full, completed from reference TRBV5-1 and TRBJ1-4, reads KAGVTQTPRYLIKTRGQQVTLSCSPISGHRSVSWYQQTPGQGLQFLFEYFSETQRNKGNFPGRFSGRQFSNSRSEMNVSTLELGDSALYLCASSQLTGANEKLFFGSGTQLSVL.

The rearrangement uses TRBV10-3 and TRBJ1-2; possible D gene TRBD1, 6 bases. CDR1 is ENHRY and CDR2 is SYGVKD in the germline V gene. The CDR3 has 13 residues. V lost 3 bases to trimming and J lost 1 base, with 6 bases between them. The CDR3: CAISEGGNYGYTF. The CDR3 DNA is TGTGCCATCAGTGAAGGGGGTAACTATGGCTACACCTTC.

The rearrangement links TRBV5-6 to TRBJ1-5; D ambiguous. Germline V lookup: CDR1 SGHDT, CDR2 YYEEEE. Deletions cut 0 bases from V and 5 bases from J, with 12 bases between. CDR3 length: 15 residues. The CDR3 nucleotides read TGTGCCAGCAGCTTGGCCGGGGATTGGTATCAGCCCCAGCATTTT. Its translation: CASSLAGDWYQPQHF.

This clone was counted a few times. The chain employs TRBV5-6 and TRBJ2-5; D gene unclear. CDR1 is SGHDT, CDR2 YYEEEE, per germline. The CDR3 extends over 12 amino acids. V was cut by 0 bases and J by 5 bases, with 5 bases left in between. For the CDR3, the DNA is TGTGCCAGCAGCTTGGTGTCGGAGACCCAGTACTTC. Translated, it gives CASSLVSETQYF. The whole variable domain, filled in from reference TRBV5-6 and TRBJ2-5, reads DAGVTQSPTHLIKTRGQQVTLRCSPKSGHDTVSWYQQALGQGPQFIFQYYEEEERQRGNFPDRFSGHQFPNYSSELNVNALLLGDSALYLCASSLVSETQYFGPGTRLLVL.

The chain couples TRBV29-1 to TRBJ1-2, with D possibly being TRBD1 (5 bases). V shed 1 base and J shed 4 bases, with 13 bases lying between them. Germline V gene sequence: CDR1 SQVTM, CDR2 ANQGSEA. The CDR3 runs 14 residues. As DNA, the CDR3 is TGCAGCGTTGAAGTAGCAGGACAAGTCTATGGCTACACCTTC. It translates to CSVEVAGQVYGYTF.

The V gene is TRBV27, the J gene TRBJ2-6; 9 bases are shared with TRBD1. Germline-derived CDR1 and CDR2 are MNHEY and SMNVEV (reference sequence). This CDR3 contains 17 residues. Trimming cost V 6 bases and J 0 bases; bases outside gene matches: 6. The CDR3 loop is CASSPGQGHSGANVLTF. The CDR3 DNA reads as TGTGCCAGCAGCCCGGGACAGGGACACTCTGGGGCCAACGTCCTGACTTTC.

The chain joins TRBV7-6 to TRBJ2-1; 11 bases match TRBD2. This CDR3 has 15 amino acids. Germline CDR1 and CDR2: SGHVS and FNYEAQ. The trim removed 8 bases at V and 5 bases at J, leaving 8 bases unmatched. CDR3 region: CASVYPLAGDNEQFF. As DNA, the CDR3 is TGTGCCAGCGTCTACCCACTAGCGGGGGACAATGAGCAGTTCTTC.

The J gene is TRBJ2-1, the V gene TRBV13; weak D call: TRBD2 (6 bases). The V gene's germline CDR1 is PRHDT and CDR2 FYEKMQ (reference sequence). CDR3 size: 15 residues. The V end was cut by 4 bases, the J end by 5 bases, with 15 bases between. The CDR3 region is CASSSAGTGNNEQFF. The CDR3, as DNA: TGTGCCAGCAGCTCAGCCGGGACTGGGAACAATGAGCAGTTCTTC.

V gene TRBV9 combines with J gene TRBJ2-3; D not resolved. There are 15 residues in the CDR3. Germline CDR1 and CDR2: SGDLS and YYNGEE. Trimming cost V 4 bases and J 6 bases, with 18 bases left between them. The CDR3 region has the DNA TGTGCCAGCAGCCCTGGAGCCCGGCCCGGCGATACGCAGTATTTT. Encoded protein: CASSPGARPGDTQYF.

The rearrangement links TRBV11-2 to TRBJ2-7; D is possibly TRBD1 (6 bases). Germline CDR1 and CDR2: SGHAT and FQNNGV. The CDR3 totals 12 residues. The germline V and J ends were trimmed by 5 bases and 4 bases, with 9 bases remaining between them. CDR3 sequence reads: CASSRTAYEQYF. The CDR3 DNA sequence: TGTGCCAGCAGCCGGACAGCATACGAGCAGTACTTC.

This chain connects TRBV19 to TRBJ1-2, with TRBD1 matching 9 bases. Germline CDR1 LNHDA, CDR2 SQIVND (reference sequence). There are 12 residues in the CDR3. Germline trimming cut 6 bases from V and 8 bases from J; bases unmatched to any gene: 4. In DNA form, the CDR3 reads TGTGCCAGTAGGCGACAGGGGGGAGGCTACACCTTC. Residues: CASRRQGGGYTF.

The J gene is TRBJ1-1, the V gene TRBV9; TRBD1 aligns across 8 bases. J lost 8 bases, V lost 3 bases, and 9 bases had no gene match. The CDR3 runs 14 residues. Germline V CDR1 and CDR2: SGDLS, YYNGEE. This CDR3 reads CASSALKTGAEAFF. CDR3 bases: TGTGCCAGCAGCGCACTCAAGACAGGGGCCGAAGCTTTCTTT. Full variable domain (outside the CDR3, taken from reference TRBV9 and TRBJ1-1): DSGVTQTPKHLITATGQRVTLRCSPRSGDLSVYWYQQSLDQGLQFLIQYYNGEERAKGNILERFSAQQFPDLHSELNLSSLELGDSALYFCASSALKTGAEAFFGQGTRLTVV.

The chain combines TRBV27 with TRBJ2-7, with D perhaps assigned TRBD1 or TRBD2 (5 bases each). The CDR3 length is 16 residues. Germline V lookup: CDR1 MNHEY, CDR2 SMNVEV (reference sequence). V was clipped by 2 bases and J by 4 bases, with 18 bases between them. The CDR3 spells CASSLHLGLGEYEQYF. As DNA, the CDR3 is TGTGCCAGCAGTTTACACCTGGGGCTCGGGGAATACGAGCAGTACTTC.

V gene TRBV27 combines with J gene TRBJ2-5; D gene ambiguous. V lost 6 bases, J lost 0 bases, and 17 bases lay in between. The CDR3 has 16 amino acids. CDR1 MNHEY and CDR2 SMNVEV come from the germline V gene (reference sequence). The chain's CDR3 is CASRGSIAAYQETQYF. CDR3 nucleotides: TGTGCCAGCAGAGGGTCTATCGCCGCGTACCAAGAGACCCAGTACTTC.

The table lists this clone with a few counts. The J gene is TRBJ2-7, the V gene TRBV20-1; D call uncertain. Germline CDR1 and CDR2: DFQATT and SNEGSKA (reference sequence). The CDR3 consists of 11 residues. V lost 3 bases and J 3 bases, leaving 6 bases between the germline ends. CDR3 DNA: TGCAGTGCTAGCGACCGCTACGAGCAGTACTTC. It is translated as CSASDRYEQYF.